This T cell receptor (beta chain) was sequenced during a study of T cell responses to AZD1222 COVID-19 vaccine. Study background: Both about-4-week and about-12-week second-dose recipients were combined. Study results and limitations: At baseline, just five to seven AZD1222 recipients tested seropositive. Mostly white British, mostly female donors; authors suggested clonal diversity may be underestimated.

The data were produced by immunoSEQ multiplex PCR, yet TCRdb's version contains in-frame clones alone and is incomplete. The table includes fewer than 130,000 clones, 87% detected once. About this clone: Its antigen is unidentified.

This CDR3 contains 16 residues. V dropped 5 bases and J dropped 1 base, with 13 bases sitting between them. CDR1 is SGHTS, CDR2 YDEGEE, per germline. The chain combines TRBV5-8 with TRBJ2-6; D unclear. The sequenced sample was peripheral blood, obtained on day 0 of AZD1222 vaccination. The TCR sequence derives from an adult in good health. For the CDR3, the DNA is TGTGCCAGCAGTTTCGGACGACGATCTGGGGCCAACGTCCTGACTTTC. Its translation is CASSFGRRSGANVLTF.